Sequencing of this TCR beta chain was carried out in a study of shared clonotypes between healthy human individuals. CDR3 size: 14 residues. Germline values: CDR1 SGHTA, CDR2 FQGNSA. Trimming took 6 bases from V and 3 from J, leaving 13 bases between them. Study conclusions and caveats: Generation of non-shared clonotypes was less probable than generation of clonotypes shared by all four donors. Sample collection involved blood only; tissue repertoires are likely different.

Sorted-subset replicate PCR reactions contained approximately 190 ng DNA, corresponding to some 30,000 T cell genomes. Some clones are missing from TCRdb's copy, which holds only in-frame ones; the method was immunoSEQ multiplex PCR. The table records roughly 2,500,000 clones, 93% of them present only once. As concerns this clone: The antigen remains undetermined.

Sequencing was carried out using naive CD4+ T cells from PBMCs. Subset described: CD45RA+ positively selected. The TCR originated in a man aged 18-30 years in good health. Some clones in this sample may be carry-over from other donors' samples. The chain joins TRBV7-2 to TRBJ2-3; a weak D match, TRBD2 (6 bases). The CDR3 sequence: CASSYAGSTDTQYF. CDR3 nucleotide sequence: TGTGCCAGCAGTTACGCGGGGAGTACAGATACGCAGTATTTT.